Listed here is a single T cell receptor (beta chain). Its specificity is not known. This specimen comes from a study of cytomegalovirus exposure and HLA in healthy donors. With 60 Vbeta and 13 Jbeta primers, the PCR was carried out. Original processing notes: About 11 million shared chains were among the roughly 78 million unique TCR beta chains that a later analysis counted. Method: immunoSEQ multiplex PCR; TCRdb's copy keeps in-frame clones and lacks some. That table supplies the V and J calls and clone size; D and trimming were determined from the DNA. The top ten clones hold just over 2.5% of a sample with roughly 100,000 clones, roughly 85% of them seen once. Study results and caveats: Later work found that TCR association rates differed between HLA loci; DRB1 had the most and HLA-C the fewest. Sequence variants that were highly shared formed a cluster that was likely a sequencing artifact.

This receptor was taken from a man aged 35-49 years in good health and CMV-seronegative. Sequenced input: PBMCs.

CDR3 in amino acids: CASSLSGGPGTDTQYF. In DNA, the CDR3 is TGCGCCAGCAGCTTAAGCGGGGGGCCGGGCACAGATACGCAGTATTTT. The rearrangement joins TRBV5-1 to TRBJ2-3; 9 bases match TRBD2. From germline, CDR1 is SGHRS and CDR2 YFSETQ. V trimming: 2 bases; J trimming: 1 base; junction bases outside the gene matches: 5. This CDR3 comprises 16 residues.